These T cell receptor beta chains were read from a single sample in a study of T cell repertoires in ileal Crohn's disease. Profiling relied on immunoSEQ multiplex PCR, and the TCRdb table lists in-frame clones only, not all of them. In the table there are approximately 13,000 clones, around 70% of which are singletons. The sequencing sample was made of ileal tissue. All receptors come from an adult with Crohn's disease. CDR3s include the opening cysteine and the closing phenylalanine or tryptophan. D genes are given only for firm matches. Some rows mark clone size as missing; the rest say once, few, many or name a class of expanded clone.

TRBD1	TRBV10-1	TRBJ1-1	few	TGCGCCAGCAGTGAGTCGGGACAGGGGGCCACTGAAGCTTTCTTT	CASSESGQGATEAFF
NA	TRBV6-1	TRBJ1-1	medium-sized	TGTGCCAGCAGTGTCGCGGGGAAGAAGACTGAAGCTTTCTTT	CASSVAGKKTEAFF
NA	TRBV5-1	TRBJ1-4	NA	TGCGCCAGCAGCTTCAGGGAGGGTGAAAAACTGTTTTTT	CASSFREGEKLFF
NA	TRBV5-1	TRBJ1-1	NA	TGCGCCAGCAGCTTAAACTCCGACGGTACTGAAGCTTTCTTT	CASSLNSDGTEAFF
NA	TRBV6-1	TRBJ2-1	NA	TGTGCCAGCAGACCCCTACTAGCACGAGAGCAGTTCTTC	CASRPLLAREQFF
NA	TRBV5-3	TRBJ1-1	NA	TGTGCCAGAAGCCTAGGGCAAACGAACACTGAAGCTTTCTTT	CARSLGQTNTEAFF
NA	TRBV7-9	TRBJ1-5	NA	TGTGCCAGCAGCTCAGGATTTTCCGGGACTGTGAATCAGCCCCAGCATTTT	CASSSGFSGTVNQPQHF
NA	TRBV5-1	TRBJ1-4	NA	TGCGCCAGCAGCACGAATAGAGGCCAGAAAATGGGGGAACTGTTTTTT	CASSTNRGQKMGELFF
NA	TRBV11-3	TRBJ1-6	NA	TGTGCCAGCAGTTCCGGGGGGAATTCACCCCTCCACTTT	CASSSGGNSPLHF
TRBD2	TRBV28	TRBJ2-1	NA	TGTGCCAGCACCTCTGGACTAGCGGGGGTATACAATGAGCAGTTCTTC	CASTSGLAGVYNEQFF
TRBD1	TRBV4-2	TRBJ2-7	NA	TGTGCCAGCAGCCAATATAGGGGGACAGGGGTCGACGAGCAGTACTTC	CASSQYRGTGVDEQYF
NA	TRBV15	TRBJ1-2	NA	TGTGCCACCAGCAGAGGGGCCCAGGACTATGGCTACACCTTC	CATSRGAQDYGYTF
TRBD1	TRBV13	TRBJ2-7	few	TGTGCCAGCAGCTTAGGGACAGGGGGCCCGTACGAGCAGTACTTC	CASSLGTGGPYEQYF
TRBD2	TRBV7-6	TRBJ2-2	NA	TGTGCCAGCAGCTTAGCTAGCGGGGGCGGGGAGCTGTTTTTT	CASSLASGGGELFF
NA	TRBV19	TRBJ2-7	few	TGTGCCAGTAGAAGGGACGGGGGCTCTTACGAGCAGTACTTC	CASRRDGGSYEQYF
NA	TRBV28	TRBJ2-7	NA	TGTGCCAGCAGTCAAATTCGGACGCGTAGCTCCTACGAGCAGTACTTC	CASSQIRTRSSYEQYF
NA	TRBV18	TRBJ1-6	NA	TGTGCCAGCTCACCACCGGGGGGGCCCGCCAATTCACCCCTCCACTTT	CASSPPGGPANSPLHF
TRBD1	TRBV6-1	TRBJ2-7	once	TGTGCCAGCACCAGGACAGGGCTTACCTACGAGCAGTACTTC	CASTRTGLTYEQYF
NA	TRBV27	TRBJ2-2	NA	TGTGCCAGCAGTTCCTGGGATATGAGGGACACCGGGGAGCTGTTTTTT	CASSSWDMRDTGELFF
NA	TRBV9	TRBJ2-2	once	TGTGCCAGCACAAATAACGCGAACACCGGGGAGCTGTTTTTT	CASTNNANTGELFF
NA	TRBV6-1	TRBJ1-1	once	TGTGCCAGCAGGAAGTCAGGGGTCAACACTGAAGCTTTCTTT	CASRKSGVNTEAFF
TRBD2	TRBV7-8	TRBJ2-7	NA	TGTGCCAGCAGCTTAGAAGTTTCAGCGGGGGGCGCGGCCTACGAGCAGTACTTC	CASSLEVSAGGAAYEQYF
NA	TRBV9	TRBJ1-1	NA	TGTGCCAGCAGCGTAGGACGGGGGAACACTGAAGCTTTCTTT	CASSVGRGNTEAFF
NA	TRBV18	TRBJ1-1	NA	TGTGCCAGCTCACCACCTCTGAAAGGGGGGAGGGACACTGAAGCTTTCTTT	CASSPPLKGGRDTEAFF
TRBD1	TRBV7-8	TRBJ2-1	NA	TGTGCCAGTTCCGGGACAGGGGGTTTCAATGAGCAGTTCTTC	CASSGTGGFNEQFF
NA	TRBV29-1	TRBJ1-1	few	TGCAGCGTTGATTGGGGGGCGGGGGCTGAAGCTTTCTTT	CSVDWGAGAEAFF
NA	TRBV10-2	TRBJ1-2	NA	TGCGCCAGCAGTGAGGGAGGGTCCTATGGCTACACCTTC	CASSEGGSYGYTF
NA	TRBV6-1	TRBJ2-3	few	TGTGCCAGCAGTGAAGTGGGACATGTAGATACGCAGTATTTT	CASSEVGHVDTQYF
TRBD1	TRBV5-1	TRBJ2-1	NA	TGCGCCAGCAGCTCGACAGGGCCACTTAATGAGCAGTTCTTC	CASSSTGPLNEQFF
TRBD1	TRBV27	TRBJ2-5	NA	TGTGCCAGCAGTTTAGGGGCCAGGGGGTTAGAAGAGACCCAGTACTTC	CASSLGARGLEETQYF
NA	TRBV5-1	TRBJ1-4	NA	TGCGCCAGCAGCCCTAGCGTCGCAGAAAAACTGTTTTTT	CASSPSVAEKLFF
TRBD1	TRBV28	TRBJ2-7	NA	TGTGCCAGCAGTTTCGGACAGGGTGTGTCCTACGAGCAGTACTTC	CASSFGQGVSYEQYF
NA	TRBV10-2	TRBJ1-2	NA	TGCGCCAGCAGTGAGTCGGTGGGAGGCTATGGCTACACCTTC	CASSESVGGYGYTF
NA	TRBV6-1	TRBJ1-1	NA	TGTGCCAGCAGTGAACTCAACCTTTGGGCTGAAGCTTTCTTT	CASSELNLWAEAFF
TRBD2	TRBV6-1	TRBJ2-7	NA	TGTGCCAGCAGTGTCCGGGGGGCCTACGAGCAGTACTTC	CASSVRGAYEQYF
NA	TRBV25-1	TRBJ1-3	NA	TGTGCCAGCGTCCCCTGGGGGGCGGATGGAAACACCATATATTTT	CASVPWGADGNTIYF
NA	TRBV29-1	TRBJ2-7	NA	TGCAGCGTTGTTGAAATGGGAGGTTACTACGAGCAGTACTTC	CSVVEMGGYYEQYF
TRBD1	TRBV28	TRBJ1-2	NA	TGTGCCAGCAGTTCTAGTAGGGGGCGCAGGGGTGGCTACACCTTC	CASSSSRGRRGGYTF
NA	TRBV4-2	TRBJ2-7	NA	TGTGCCAGCAGCCAAGTCTATAAGGGGGGGTACGAGCAGTACTTC	CASSQVYKGGYEQYF
TRBD1	TRBV19	TRBJ1-1	NA	TGTGCCAGTATGGGACAGGGACCAAACACTGAAGCTTTCTTT	CASMGQGPNTEAFF
NA	TRBV5-1	TRBJ1-2	NA	TGTGCCAGCAGCTTGGGCGCAAACTATGGCTACACCTTC	CASSLGANYGYTF
NA	TRBV7-2	TRBJ1-5	NA	TGTGCCAGCAGCCCAGATGGAGCGCAGCCCCAGCATTTT	CASSPDGAQPQHF
NA	TRBV5-1	TRBJ1-3	NA	TGCGCCAGCAGCTTGGGTGGATCCTCTGGAAACACCATATATTTT	CASSLGGSSGNTIYF
NA	TRBV5-1	TRBJ2-3	NA	TGCGCCAGCAGCTTGGCTGTTGCAGATACGCAGTATTTT	CASSLAVADTQYF
NA	TRBV2	TRBJ1-1	NA	TGTGCCAGCAGTTCACAGGGAAACACTGAAGCTTTCTTT	CASSSQGNTEAFF